The 15 T cell receptor beta chains listed next were all sequenced from one sample in a study of blood T cell repertoires in COVID-19. Method: immunoSEQ multiplex PCR; TCRdb's copy keeps in-frame clones and lacks some. In the table there are about 160,000 clones, around 93% of which are singletons. Sequenced: peripheral blood. Receptors originate from a man aged 25 to 40 with COVID-19, enrolled during active disease.

J is TRBJ1-1 and V is TRBV20-1; D not certain. Germline CDR1 and CDR2: DFQATT and SNEGSKA (reference sequence). This CDR3 has 10 amino acids. The CDR3 loop reads CRGDSTEAFF. The CDR3 DNA reads TGCAGGGGAGATTCCACTGAAGCTTTCTTT.

Here the CDR3 DNA reads TGCGCCAGCAGCTTGAAACAACAGGGGCGCACAGATACGCAGTATTTT. This translates into CASSLKQQGRTDTQYF. This chain uses TRBV5-1 with TRBJ2-3, with 7 positions matching TRBD1. V lost 1 base, J lost 1 base, and 6 bases stayed unmatched. Per the germline V gene, CDR1 is SGHRS and CDR2 is YFSETQ. The CDR3 has 16 residues.

The chain is built from TRBV12-2 and TRBJ1-3; TRBD1, the table's D call, lacks a check against the DNA. TRBV12-2 represents a pseudogene. The CDR3 runs 17 residues. Here the CDR3 reads CASRPSPDRPSGNTIYF. DNA for the CDR3: TGTGCAAGTCGCCCGTCCCCGGACAGGCCCTCTGGAAACACCATATATTTT.

J is TRBJ2-1 and V is TRBV6-1, with D unclear. The CDR3 spans 11 residues. The V end lost 0 bases, the J end lost 13 bases, and 7 bases lay between the germline ends. CDR1 MNHNS and CDR2 SASEGT come from the germline V gene. This chain's CDR3 is CASSEAVRQFF. The DNA of the CDR3 is TGTGCCAGCAGTGAAGCGGTGAGACAGTTCTTC.

The chain employs TRBV20-1 and TRBJ2-7; D may be TRBD1 (6 bases). CDR3 length: 13 amino acids. Germline CDR1 DFQATT, CDR2 SNEGSKA (reference sequence). Trimming removed 6 bases from V and 2 bases from J, with 14 bases in between. The CDR3 DNA is TGCAGTGCCAGTCCGACAGGCGCCTACGAGCAGTACTTC. Encoded protein: CSASPTGAYEQYF.

The V gene is TRBV5-6, the J gene TRBJ2-2; 7 nucleotides agree with TRBD1. Trimming cost V 3 bases and J 4 bases; bases outside gene matches: 3. This CDR3 contains 14 residues. Germline CDR1 is SGHDT and CDR2 is YYEEEE. CDR3: CASSSTGSTGELFF. The CDR3 coding sequence is TGTGCCAGCAGCTCGACAGGGTCCACCGGGGAGCTGTTTTTT.

The chain joins TRBV3-1 (or the pseudogene TRBV3-2) to TRBJ1-2; D is unclear. Germline V gives CDR1 LGHDT, CDR2 YNNKEL (reference sequence). CDR3 size: 14 residues. V was pared by 3 bases and J by 5 bases, with 13 bases between. The CDR3 loop reads CASSQVGSNYGYTF. The CDR3 coding sequence is TGTGCCAGCAGCCAGGTGGGCAGCAATTATGGCTACACCTTC.

The genes are TRBV5-6 and TRBJ1-3, with unresolved D. The CDR3 has 15 amino acids. Germline V CDR1 and CDR2: SGHDT, YYEEEE. The ends were cut back, 1 base at V and 4 bases at J, with 12 bases in the middle. The CDR3 is CASSLPGVEGNTIYF. In DNA, the CDR3 is TGTGCCAGCAGCTTGCCCGGGGTTGAAGGAAACACCATATATTTT.

The chain carries TRBV6-2 or TRBV6-3 and TRBJ1-5; D remains ambiguous. The CDR3 spans 14 residues. Germline loops: CDR1 MNHEY, CDR2 SVGEGT. Trimming stripped 4 bases from V and 7 bases from J, with 14 bases between. The chain's CDR3 is CASSSSGSWQPQHF. The CDR3 DNA sequence: TGTGCCAGCAGTTCATCGGGTTCGTGGCAGCCCCAGCATTTT.

This chain connects TRBV19 to TRBJ2-2; 10 bases are a match to TRBD2. V lost 6 bases and J lost 5; bases outside the gene matches: 6. The germline V gene encodes CDR1 LNHDA and CDR2 SQIVND (reference sequence). The CDR3 has 15 amino acids. The CDR3 loop reads CASSQRGGWTGELFF. The CDR3, as DNA: TGTGCCAGTAGCCAGCGGGGGGGCTGGACCGGGGAGCTGTTTTTT.

A single count supports this clone. The genes are TRBV29-1 and TRBJ1-1; TRBD1 matches at 9 bases. CDR1 is SQVTM, CDR2 ANQGSEA, per germline. The CDR3 sequence is 13 residues long. V gave up 5 bases and J gave up 5 bases; unmatched junction bases: 6. CDR3 nucleotides: TGCAGCGTTCCTGGGACAGGGTTGACTGAAGCTTTCTTT. Its protein product is CSVPGTGLTEAFF.

The chain joins TRBV7-3 to TRBJ1-3; D not certain. The CDR3 is 17 amino acids. Between the trimmed V and J ends, which lost 2 bases and 0 bases, there was a span of 14 bases. CDR1 and CDR2 (germline): SGHTA, FQGTGA. CDR3 nucleotides: TGTGCCAGCAGCTTATCGCCGACGGGGATCTCTGGAAACACCATATATTTT. The encoded protein is CASSLSPTGISGNTIYF.

This chain joins TRBV10-3 and TRBJ2-3; 9 bases are shared with TRBD2. Trimming took 6 bases from V and 2 from J; bases not matched to a gene: 9. The CDR3 covers 16 residues. Germline V CDR1 and CDR2: ENHRY, SYGVKD. The CDR3 bases are TGTGCCATCAGGGAATCTCTAGCGGGGAACACAGATACGCAGTATTTT. Encoded protein: CAIRESLAGNTDTQYF.

The V and J genes are TRBV23-1 and TRBJ1-5; 10 bases fit TRBD1. TRBV23-1 has ORF status, its function being uncertain. Trimming cost V 4 bases and J 2 bases; bases outside gene matches: 11. CDR3 length: 18 amino acids. The CDR3: CASSLLTGGSFGNQPQHF. The DNA of the CDR3 is TGCGCCAGCAGTCTCTTGACAGGGGGCAGTTTTGGCAATCAGCCCCAGCATTTT.

In DNA form, the CDR3 reads TGTGCCACCAGTGGCATGGGGGCTTGGGAGACCCAGTACTTC. Translating gives CATSGMGAWETQYF. The gene calls are TRBV24-1 and TRBJ2-5; a possible D gene is TRBD1 (6 bases). Looked up from germline, CDR1 is KGHDR and CDR2 is SFDVKD. V lost 5 bases and J lost 5, with 14 bases in between. The CDR3 contains 14 residues.